This T cell receptor (beta chain) emerged from a study of B cell selection in AIRE deficiency. Conventional CD4 T cells were sorted as CD4+CD127+ cells. Findings and limits, study-wide: CDR3s were shorter in shared Treg sequences, reflecting few non-templated nucleotide insertions. Patient Tconv cells held about 31% of Treg sequences shared by healthy donors.

The CDR3 consists of 15 residues. V lost 7 bases, J lost 4 bases, and 20 bases lay in between. In germline, CDR1 is MNHEY, CDR2 SVGAGI. In the source study's methods: About 1.1x10^5 patient and fewer than 150,000 healthy donor in-frame TCRbeta sequences came from conventional T cells. TCRdb's table, derived via immunoSEQ multiplex PCR, lists solely in-frame clones and lacks some. D and trimming were read from the DNA, whereas the V and J calls and clone size are those reported in that table. In the table there are about 23,000 clones, about 97% of which are singletons. In the case of this clone: Its cognate antigen is unknown.

The clonotype comes from a human donor with AIRE deficiency. Sequencing was done on a sample of conventional CD4+ T cells sorted from PBMCs. The chain uses TRBV6-5 and TRBJ2-7; a weak D match, TRBD1 (6 bases). This CDR3 reads CASTPGSGGHYEQYF. DNA for the CDR3: TGTGCCAGCACTCCGGGGTCTGGGGGCCATTACGAGCAGTACTTC.